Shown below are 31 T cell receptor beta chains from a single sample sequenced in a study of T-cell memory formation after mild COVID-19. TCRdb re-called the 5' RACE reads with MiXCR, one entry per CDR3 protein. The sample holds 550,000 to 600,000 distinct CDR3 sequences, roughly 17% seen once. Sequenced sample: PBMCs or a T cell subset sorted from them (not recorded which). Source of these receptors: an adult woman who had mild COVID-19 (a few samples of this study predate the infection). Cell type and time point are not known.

In nucleotides, the CDR3 is TGTGCCAGCAGCTTGGCCTGGGACACCTATGGCTACACCTTC. This sequence encodes CASSLAWDTYGYTF. The chain recombines TRBV5-4 with TRBJ1-2; D might be TRBD1 (6 bases). Germline CDR1 is SGHNT and CDR2 is YYREEE (reference sequence). Trimming removed 0 bases at V and 4 bases at J, with 10 bases between. The CDR3 runs 14 residues.

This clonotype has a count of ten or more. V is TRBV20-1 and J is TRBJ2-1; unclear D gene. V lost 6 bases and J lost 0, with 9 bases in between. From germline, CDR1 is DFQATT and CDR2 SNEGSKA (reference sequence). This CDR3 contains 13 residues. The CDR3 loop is CSAHPSSYNEQFF. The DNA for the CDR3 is TGCAGTGCCCACCCTTCCTCCTACAATGAGCAGTTCTTC.

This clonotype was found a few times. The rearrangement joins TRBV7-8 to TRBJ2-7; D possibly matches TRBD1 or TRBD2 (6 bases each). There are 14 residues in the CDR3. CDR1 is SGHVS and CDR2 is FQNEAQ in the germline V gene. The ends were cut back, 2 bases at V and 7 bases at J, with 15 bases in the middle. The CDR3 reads CASSLRRGTVEQYF. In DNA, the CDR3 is TGTGCCAGCAGCTTAAGGAGGGGGACGGTGGAGCAGTACTTC.

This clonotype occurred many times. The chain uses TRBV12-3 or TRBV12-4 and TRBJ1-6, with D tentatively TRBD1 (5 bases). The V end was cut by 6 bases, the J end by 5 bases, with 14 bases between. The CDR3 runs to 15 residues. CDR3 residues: CASRGTEVNNSPLHF. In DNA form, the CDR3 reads TGTGCCAGCAGAGGGACGGAGGTGAATAATTCACCCCTCCACTTT.

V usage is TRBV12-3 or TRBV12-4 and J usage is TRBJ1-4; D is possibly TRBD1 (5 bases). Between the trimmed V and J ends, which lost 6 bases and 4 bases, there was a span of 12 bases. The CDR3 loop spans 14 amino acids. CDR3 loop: CASRPGLLNEKLFF. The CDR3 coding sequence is TGTGCCAGCAGGCCGGGACTGCTTAATGAAAAACTGTTTTTT.

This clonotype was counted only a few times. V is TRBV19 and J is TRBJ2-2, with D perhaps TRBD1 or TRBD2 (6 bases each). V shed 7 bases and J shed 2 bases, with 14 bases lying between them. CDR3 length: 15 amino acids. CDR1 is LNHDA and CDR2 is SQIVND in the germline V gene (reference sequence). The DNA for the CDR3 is TGTGCCAGTACCCTAGGGGGGATCAACACCGGGGAGCTGTTTTTT. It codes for CASTLGGINTGELFF.

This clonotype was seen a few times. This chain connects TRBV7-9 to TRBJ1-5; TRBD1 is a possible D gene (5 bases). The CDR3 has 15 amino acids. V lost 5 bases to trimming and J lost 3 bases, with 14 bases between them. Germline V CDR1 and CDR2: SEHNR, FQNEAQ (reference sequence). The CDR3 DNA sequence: TGTGCCAGCAGCGGACAACAGTGGAACAATCAGCCCCAGCATTTT. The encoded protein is CASSGQQWNNQPQHF.

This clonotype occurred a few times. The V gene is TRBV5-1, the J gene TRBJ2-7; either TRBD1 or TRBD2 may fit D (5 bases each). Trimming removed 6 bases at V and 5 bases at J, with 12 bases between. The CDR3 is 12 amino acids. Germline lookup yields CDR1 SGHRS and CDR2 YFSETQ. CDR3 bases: TGCGCCAGCAAAGCAAGGGACGACGAGCAGTACTTC. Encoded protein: CASKARDDEQYF.

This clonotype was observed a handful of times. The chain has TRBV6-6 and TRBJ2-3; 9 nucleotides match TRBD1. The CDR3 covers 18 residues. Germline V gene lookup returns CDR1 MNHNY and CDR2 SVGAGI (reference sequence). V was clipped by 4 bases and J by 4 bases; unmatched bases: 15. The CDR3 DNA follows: TGTGCCAGCAGTTTCGGGACAGGGTATGGGGTTAAGGCAGATACGCAGTATTTT. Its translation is CASSFGTGYGVKADTQYF.

The CDR3 sequence: CSVEGDRGHTGELFF. CDR3 sequence (DNA): TGCAGCGTTGAAGGGGACAGGGGGCACACCGGGGAGCTGTTTTTT. The J gene is TRBJ2-2, the V gene TRBV29-1, with 12 bases aligning to TRBD1. The V gene's germline CDR1 is SQVTM and CDR2 ANQGSEA. With 1 base clipped from V and 3 bases from J, the junction kept 0 bases outside the gene matches. This CDR3 spans 15 amino acids.

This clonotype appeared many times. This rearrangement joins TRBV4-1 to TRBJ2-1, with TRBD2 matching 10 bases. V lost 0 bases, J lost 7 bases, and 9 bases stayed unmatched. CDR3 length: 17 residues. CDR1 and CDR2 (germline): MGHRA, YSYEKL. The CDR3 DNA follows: TGCGCCAGCAGCCAAGATCCCCGGACTAGCGGCTTAAATGAGCAGTTCTTC. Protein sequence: CASSQDPRTSGLNEQFF.

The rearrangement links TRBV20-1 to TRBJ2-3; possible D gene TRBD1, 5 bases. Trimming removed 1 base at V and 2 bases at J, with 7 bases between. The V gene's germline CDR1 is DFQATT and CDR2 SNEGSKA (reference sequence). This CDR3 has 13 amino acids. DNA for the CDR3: TGCAGTGCTAGAGCAGGGAACACAGATACGCAGTATTTT. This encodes CSARAGNTDTQYF.

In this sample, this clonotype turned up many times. CDR3 sequence reads: CASSERSGNYQPQHF. Here the CDR3 DNA reads TGTGCCAGCAGCGAACGCTCGGGGAACTATCAGCCCCAGCATTTT. V usage is TRBV7-6 and J usage is TRBJ1-5; D is uncertain. Germline V gene lookup returns CDR1 SGHVS and CDR2 FNYEAQ. V was cut by 5 bases and J by 5 bases, with 16 bases left in between. The CDR3 is 15 residues long. Drawing the rest from reference TRBV7-6 and TRBJ1-5, the complete variable domain is GAGVSQSPRYKVTKRGQDVALRCDPISGHVSLYWYRQALGQGPEFLTYFNYEAQQDKSGLPNDRFSAERPEGSISTLTIQRTEQRDSAMYRCASSERSGNYQPQHFGDGTRLSIL.

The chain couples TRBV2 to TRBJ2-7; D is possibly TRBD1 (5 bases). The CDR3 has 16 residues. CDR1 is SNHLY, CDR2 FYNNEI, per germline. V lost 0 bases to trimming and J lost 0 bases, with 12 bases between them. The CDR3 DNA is TGTGCCAGCAGTGAAGCGGGGCAGGCCAGCTCCTACGAGCAGTACTTC. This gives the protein CASSEAGQASSYEQYF.

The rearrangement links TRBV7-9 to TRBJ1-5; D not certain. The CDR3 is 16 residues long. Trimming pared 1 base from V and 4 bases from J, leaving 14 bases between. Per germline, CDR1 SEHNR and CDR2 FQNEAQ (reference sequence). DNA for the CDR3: TGTGCCAGCAGCTTAGGTACAGCTCGGCGGAATCAGCCCCAGCATTTT. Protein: CASSLGTARRNQPQHF.

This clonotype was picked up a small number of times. CDR3 amino acids: CSAARTGSSYNEQFF. CDR3 coding DNA: TGCAGTGCTGCTAGGACAGGAAGCTCCTACAATGAGCAGTTCTTC. V gene TRBV20-1 combines with J gene TRBJ2-1, with 7 positions matching TRBD1. The V gene end was trimmed by 5 bases and the J gene end by 0 bases; junction bases not matched to a gene: 7. Germline V gene lookup returns CDR1 DFQATT and CDR2 SNEGSKA (reference sequence). CDR3 length equals 15 residues.

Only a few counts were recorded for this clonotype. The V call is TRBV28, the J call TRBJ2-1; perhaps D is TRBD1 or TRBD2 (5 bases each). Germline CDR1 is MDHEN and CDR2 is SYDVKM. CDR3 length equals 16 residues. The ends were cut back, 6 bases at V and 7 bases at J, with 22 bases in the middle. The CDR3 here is CASSPPGLVMKNEQFF. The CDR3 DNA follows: TGTGCCAGCAGCCCCCCGGGGCTAGTGATGAAGAATGAGCAGTTCTTC.

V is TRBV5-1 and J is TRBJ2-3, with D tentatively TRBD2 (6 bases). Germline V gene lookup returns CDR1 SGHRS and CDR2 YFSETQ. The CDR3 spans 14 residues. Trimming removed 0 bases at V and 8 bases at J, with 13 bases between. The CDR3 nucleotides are TGCGCCAGCAGCTTGGCCCAGGCGGAGGGTACGCAGTATTTT. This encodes CASSLAQAEGTQYF.

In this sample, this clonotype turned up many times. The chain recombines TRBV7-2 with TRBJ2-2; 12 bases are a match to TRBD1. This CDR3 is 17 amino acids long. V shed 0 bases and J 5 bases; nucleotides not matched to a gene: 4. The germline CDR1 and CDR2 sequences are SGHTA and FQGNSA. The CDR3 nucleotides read TGTGCCAGCAGCTTAGCGGGACAGGGGGCGGTGACCGGGGAGCTGTTTTTT. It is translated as CASSLAGQGAVTGELFF.

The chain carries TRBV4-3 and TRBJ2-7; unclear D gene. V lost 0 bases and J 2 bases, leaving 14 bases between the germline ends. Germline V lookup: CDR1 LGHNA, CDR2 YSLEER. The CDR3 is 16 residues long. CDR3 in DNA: TGCGCCAGCAGCCAAGAACCGAACGCGGCCCCCTACGAGCAGTACTTC. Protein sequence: CASSQEPNAAPYEQYF.

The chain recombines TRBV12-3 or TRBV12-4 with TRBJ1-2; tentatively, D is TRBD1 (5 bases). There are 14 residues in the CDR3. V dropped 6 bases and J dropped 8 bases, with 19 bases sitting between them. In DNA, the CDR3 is TGTGCCAGCAGCTCCGACAGACGGGCGGGGGGCTACACCTTC. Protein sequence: CASSSDRRAGGYTF.

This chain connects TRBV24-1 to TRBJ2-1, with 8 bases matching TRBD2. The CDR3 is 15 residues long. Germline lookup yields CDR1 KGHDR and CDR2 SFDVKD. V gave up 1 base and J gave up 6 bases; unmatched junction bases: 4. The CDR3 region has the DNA TGTGCCACCAGTGATTTAAGTCGGGGGGGCAATGAGCAGTTCTTC. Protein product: CATSDLSRGGNEQFF.

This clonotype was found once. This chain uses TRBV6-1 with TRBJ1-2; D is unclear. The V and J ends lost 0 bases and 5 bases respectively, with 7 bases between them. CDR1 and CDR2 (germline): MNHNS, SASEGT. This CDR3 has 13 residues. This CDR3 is CASSEAGWYGYTF. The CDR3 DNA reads TGTGCCAGCAGTGAAGCAGGGTGGTATGGCTACACCTTC.

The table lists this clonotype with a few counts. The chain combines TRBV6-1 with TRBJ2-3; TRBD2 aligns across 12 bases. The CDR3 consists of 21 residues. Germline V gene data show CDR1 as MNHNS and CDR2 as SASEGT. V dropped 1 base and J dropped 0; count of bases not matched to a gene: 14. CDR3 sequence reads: CASSEGLIGTSGSPSTDTQYF. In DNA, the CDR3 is TGTGCCAGCAGTGAAGGTCTTATCGGGACTAGCGGGTCTCCAAGCACAGATACGCAGTATTTT.

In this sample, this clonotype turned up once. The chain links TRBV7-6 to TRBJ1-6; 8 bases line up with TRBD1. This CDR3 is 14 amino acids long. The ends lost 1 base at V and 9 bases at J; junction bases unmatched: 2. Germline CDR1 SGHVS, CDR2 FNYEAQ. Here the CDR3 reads CASSLVQGVSPLHF. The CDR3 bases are TGTGCCAGCAGCTTAGTACAGGGGGTTTCACCCCTCCACTTT. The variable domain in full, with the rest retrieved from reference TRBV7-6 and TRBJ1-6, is GAGVSQSPRYKVTKRGQDVALRCDPISGHVSLYWYRQALGQGPEFLTYFNYEAQQDKSGLPNDRFSAERPEGSISTLTIQRTEQRDSAMYRCASSLVQGVSPLHFGNGTRLTVT.

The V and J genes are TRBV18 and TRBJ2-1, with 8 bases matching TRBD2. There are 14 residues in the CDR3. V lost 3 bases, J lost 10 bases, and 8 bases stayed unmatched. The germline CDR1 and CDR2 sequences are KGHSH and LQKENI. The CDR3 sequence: CASSPLAGTGEQFF. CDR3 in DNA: TGTGCCAGCTCACCGCTAGCGGGTACGGGCGAGCAGTTCTTC. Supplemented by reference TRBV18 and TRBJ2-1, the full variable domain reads NAGVMQNPRHLVRRRGQEARLRCSPMKGHSHVYWYRQLPEEGLKFMVYLQKENIIDESGMPKERFSAEFPKEGPSILRIQQVVRGDSAAYFCASSPLAGTGEQFFGPGTRLTVL.

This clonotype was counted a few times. As DNA, the CDR3 is TGCGCCAGCAGCTTTGACACTGGATTTTACAATGAGCAGTTCTTC. It codes for CASSFDTGFYNEQFF. The chain combines TRBV5-1 with TRBJ2-1, with no clear D. The CDR3 loop spans 15 amino acids. Germline loops: CDR1 SGHRS, CDR2 YFSETQ. The V and J ends lost 2 bases and 4 bases respectively, with 13 bases between them.

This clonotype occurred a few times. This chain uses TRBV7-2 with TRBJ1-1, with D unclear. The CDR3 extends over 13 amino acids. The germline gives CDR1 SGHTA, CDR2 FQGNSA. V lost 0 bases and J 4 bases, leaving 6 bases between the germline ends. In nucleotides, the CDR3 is TGTGCCAGCAGCTTAGCCCACGGCACTGAAGCTTTCTTT. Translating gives CASSLAHGTEAFF.

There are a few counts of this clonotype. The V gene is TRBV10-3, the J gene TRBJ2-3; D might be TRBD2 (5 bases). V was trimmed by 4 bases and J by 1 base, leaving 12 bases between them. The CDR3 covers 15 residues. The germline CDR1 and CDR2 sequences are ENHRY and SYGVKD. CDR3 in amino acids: CAISGPGRGTDTQYF. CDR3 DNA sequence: TGTGCCATCAGTGGGCCCGGGCGGGGCACAGATACGCAGTATTTT.

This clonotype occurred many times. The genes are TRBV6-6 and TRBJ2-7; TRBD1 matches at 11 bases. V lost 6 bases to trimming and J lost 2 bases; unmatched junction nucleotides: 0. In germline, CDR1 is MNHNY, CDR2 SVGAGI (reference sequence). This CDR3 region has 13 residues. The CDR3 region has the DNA TGTGCCAGCAGGGACAGGGGGCCCTACGAGCAGTACTTC. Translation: CASRDRGPYEQYF.

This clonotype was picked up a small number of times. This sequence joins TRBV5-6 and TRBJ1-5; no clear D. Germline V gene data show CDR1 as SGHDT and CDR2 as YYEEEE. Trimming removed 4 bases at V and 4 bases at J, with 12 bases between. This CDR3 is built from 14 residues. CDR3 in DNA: TGTGCCAGCAGCCATCGTGGCCAAAATCAGCCCCAGCATTTT. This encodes CASSHRGQNQPQHF.